A single sample is the source of the 23 T cell receptor beta chains below, sequenced in a study of graft-versus-host responses after intestinal transplantation (dated by TCRdb to the early 2020s). The intended sense of this specimen's time point label: cells obtained before transplantation from donor or recipient. In the mixed lymphocyte reactions, around 200,000 CFSE-labeled pre-transplant responders were plated with around 200,000 irradiated violet-dye-labeled stimulators and cultured for 6 days. The library was produced with the immunoSEQ multiplex PCR assay. TCRdb re-hosts the immuneACCESS table, in-frame sequences only. Its copies lack some clones; in the studies checked, an unresolved V gene accounts for under half of them, and the cause for the rest is not known. A total of 20,000 to 25,000 clones appear in this sample, around 47% of them only once. The leading ten clones occupy under 1.5% of the sample.

Sequenced material: alloreactive CD8+ T cells from a mixed lymphocyte reaction culture, taken before transplantation. The cell subset or site label, read with the paper, signifies: CFSE-low proliferating T cells sorted from approximately 6-day pre-transplant mixed lymphocyte reaction (GvH or HvG direction). Every receptor here comes from a human patient who was an organ donor for intestinal transplantation.

The chain is built from TRBV6-9 and TRBJ1-5, with D unresolved. Trimming shortened V by 8 bases and J by 0 bases, and 11 bases separated the two germline ends. The CDR3 has 14 amino acids. CDR1 MNHGY and CDR2 SVAAGI come from the germline V gene. Here the CDR3 reads CASLRDYSNQPQHF. DNA of the CDR3: TGTGCCAGCCTAAGGGATTATAGCAATCAGCCCCAGCATTTT.

A few counts support this clone. V is TRBV5-4 and J is TRBJ2-7, with a tentative D call TRBD2 (6 bases). The CDR3 spans 15 residues. CDR1 is SGHNT, CDR2 YYREEE, per germline (reference sequence). Trimming took off 4 bases at V and 1 base at J, with 15 bases between the two ends. CDR3 coding DNA: TGTGCCAGCAGCCAAGAGGAGGGCGGGTCCTACGAGCAGTACTTC. As protein: CASSQEEGGSYEQYF.

This clone showed up just a few times. The rearrangement uses TRBV27 and TRBJ2-7, with TRBD2 matching over 9 bases. The length of the CDR3 is 15 residues. In germline, CDR1 is MNHEY, CDR2 SMNVEV (reference sequence). The V segment lost 5 bases and the J segment 0 bases; nucleotides outside the gene matches: 5. This CDR3 reads CASSDWTSDSYEQYF. CDR3 nucleotide sequence: TGTGCCAGCAGTGACTGGACTAGCGACTCCTACGAGCAGTACTTC.

In its sample, this clone is medium-sized. V gene TRBV2 combines with J gene TRBJ1-1; D is possibly TRBD1 (6 bases). Trimming pared 0 bases from V and 1 base from J, leaving 6 bases between. Germline-derived CDR1 and CDR2 are SNHLY and FYNNEI. This CDR3 comprises 14 residues. The CDR3 region is CASSEADRNTEAFF. The CDR3 DNA reads as TGTGCCAGCAGTGAAGCGGACAGGAACACTGAAGCTTTCTTT.

The chain carries TRBV4-3 and TRBJ1-1; D unclear. Trimming removed 0 bases at V and 10 bases at J, with 15 bases between. The CDR3 sequence is 14 residues long. Germline loops: CDR1 LGHNA, CDR2 YSLEER. This chain's CDR3 is CASSQEPGAIGAFF. CDR3 bases: TGCGCCAGCAGCCAAGAGCCCGGTGCGATTGGAGCTTTCTTT.

In its sample, this clone was seen a few times. The rearrangement uses TRBV13 and TRBJ2-7; D is ambiguous. Deletions cut 5 bases from V and 5 bases from J, with 10 bases between. Germline CDR1 PRHDT, CDR2 FYEKMQ (reference sequence). This CDR3 is built from 12 residues. Here the CDR3 DNA reads TGTGCCAGCAGCACCCCTCTGGACGAGCAGTACTTC. Translating gives CASSTPLDEQYF.

V and J are TRBV11-2 and TRBJ2-5; 9 bases align to TRBD1. V shed 4 bases and J 5 bases; nucleotides not matched to a gene: 8. This CDR3 spans 15 amino acids. Germline CDR1 and CDR2: SGHAT and FQNNGV. The CDR3 coding sequence is TGTGCCAGCAGCTCCTGGGGACAGGGAAGGGAGACCCAGTACTTC. It yields the protein CASSSWGQGRETQYF.

This clone is medium-sized (0.01 to 0.1%) within its sample. The chain is built from TRBV6-5 and TRBJ1-2; 7 bases are a match to TRBD1. The CDR3 runs 16 residues. V trimming: 2 bases; J trimming: 1 base; junction bases outside the gene matches: 7. The germline gives CDR1 MNHEY, CDR2 SVGAGI. The CDR3 loop reads CASSYQPTGYNYGYTF. CDR3 bases: TGTGCCAGCAGTTACCAGCCGACAGGGTATAACTATGGCTACACCTTC.

In this sample, this clone turned up once. V is TRBV28 and J is TRBJ2-2; D not certain. CDR1 and CDR2 from the germline V gene are MDHEN and SYDVKM. The V end was cut by 1 base, the J end by 3 bases, with 3 bases between. CDR3 length: 13 residues. CDR3 sequence: CASSLFYTGELFF. As DNA, the CDR3 is TGTGCCAGCAGTTTATTTTACACCGGGGAGCTGTTTTTT.

This chain connects TRBV5-1 to TRBJ2-1, with D perhaps TRBD2 (6 bases). Trimming shortened V by 2 bases and J by 5 bases, and 14 bases separated the two germline ends. CDR3 length equals 15 residues. Per the germline V gene, CDR1 is SGHRS and CDR2 is YFSETQ. Here the CDR3 DNA reads TGCGCCAGCAGCTTATGGGGGGAGGAAGACAATGAGCAGTTCTTC. As protein: CASSLWGEEDNEQFF.

This chain connects TRBV18 to TRBJ1-4; TRBD1 aligns across 10 bases. This CDR3 is built from 16 residues. Germline CDR1 and CDR2: KGHSH and LQKENI. J was trimmed by 7 bases and V by 3 bases; bases with no gene match: 8. The CDR3 bases are TGTGCCAGCTCACCGATGCAGGGACAGGGGTTTGAAAAACTGTTTTTT. It encodes CASSPMQGQGFEKLFF.

This clone was counted only a few times. The V and J genes are TRBV21-1 and TRBJ2-5; the tabulated D call, TRBD1, remains unverified against the DNA. TRBV21-1 is labeled a pseudogene. The CDR3 is 15 residues long. The CDR3: CASSKALGQQETQYF. As DNA, the CDR3 is TGTGCCAGCAGCAAAGCGCTTGGACAGCAAGAGACCCAGTACTTC.

This chain uses TRBV5-4 with TRBJ2-7, with TRBD2 as a possible D gene (6 bases). CDR3 length: 15 residues. V lost 5 bases and J lost 0, with 15 bases in between. CDR1 SGHNT and CDR2 YYREEE come from the germline V gene (reference sequence). CDR3 DNA sequence: TGTGCCAGCAGTTACGGGACTTACAGCTCCTACGAGCAGTACTTC. This gives the protein CASSYGTYSSYEQYF. The complete variable domain, with remaining parts taken from reference TRBV5-4 and TRBJ2-7, reads ETGVTQSPTHLIKTRGQQVTLRCSSQSGHNTVSWYQQALGQGPQFIFQYYREEENGRGNFPPRFSGLQFPNYSSELNVNALELDDSALYLCASSYGTYSSYEQYFGPGTRLTVT.

This sequence joins TRBV6-5 and TRBJ2-2; 9 positions agree with TRBD2. Germline values: CDR1 MNHEY, CDR2 SVGAGI. The V and J ends lost 4 bases and 5 bases, in that order; junction bases with no gene match: 8. The CDR3 extends over 16 amino acids. CDR3 DNA: TGTGCCAGCAGTTTCGGGGGGCGGGAGGGAACCGGGGAGCTGTTTTTT. It is translated as CASSFGGREGTGELFF.

This chain uses TRBV13 with TRBJ1-1, with 7 positions matching TRBD1. Germline V gives CDR1 PRHDT, CDR2 FYEKMQ (reference sequence). J was trimmed by 6 bases and V by 3 bases; bases with no gene match: 4. The CDR3 has 13 residues. The CDR3 is CASSFGQASEAFF. CDR3 coding DNA: TGTGCCAGCAGCTTCGGACAGGCCTCTGAAGCTTTCTTT.

This clone has only a few counts. The chain employs TRBV4-1 and TRBJ1-3; D remains ambiguous. CDR3 length: 15 amino acids. Per the germline V gene, CDR1 is MGHRA and CDR2 is YSYEKL. V was trimmed by 1 base and J by 8 bases, leaving 15 bases between them. The CDR3 region is CASSQGLGGKDTIYF. The CDR3 DNA reads TGCGCCAGCAGCCAAGGGCTGGGCGGCAAGGACACCATATATTTT.

This clone has a handful of counts. The J gene is TRBJ2-7, the V gene TRBV5-1; no definite D call. The CDR3 loop spans 13 amino acids. Between the trimmed V and J ends, which lost 0 bases and 3 bases, there was a span of 7 bases. Germline assignment: CDR1 SGHRS and CDR2 YFSETQ. As DNA, the CDR3 is TGCGCCAGCAGCTTGGATGAGAGCTACGAGCAGTACTTC. It translates to CASSLDESYEQYF.

The J gene is TRBJ2-5, the V gene TRBV9; TRBD2 agrees at 14 bases. The CDR3 has 17 amino acids. Germline CDR1 SGDLS, CDR2 YYNGEE. V lost 0 bases, J lost 5 bases, and 6 bases stayed unmatched. CDR3 in DNA: TGTGCCAGCAGCGTAGGACTAGCGGGAGGGCCGGGGGAGACCCAGTACTTC. This translates into CASSVGLAGGPGETQYF.

This clone was observed a few times. The chain has TRBV19 and TRBJ2-1, with D uncertain. This CDR3 is built from 14 residues. Germline V gene sequence: CDR1 LNHDA, CDR2 SQIVND (reference sequence). V lost 9 bases and J 5 bases, leaving 17 bases between the germline ends. The CDR3 here is CASQSGFAHNEQFF. CDR3 in DNA: TGTGCCAGCCAGTCCGGGTTCGCCCACAATGAGCAGTTCTTC.

The chain is built from TRBV6-5 and TRBJ1-1; weak D call: TRBD1 (5 bases). CDR3 length: 14 amino acids. CDR1 is MNHEY and CDR2 is SVGAGI in the germline V gene. V dropped 6 bases and J dropped 1 base, with 12 bases sitting between them. The CDR3 here is CASRAGPTNTEAFF. The CDR3, as DNA: TGTGCCAGCAGGGCGGGACCAACGAACACTGAAGCTTTCTTT.

CDR3 residues: CASLSRAASGSKPGHEQFF. The DNA of the CDR3 is TGTGCCAGCCTATCACGAGCGGCTAGCGGGAGTAAGCCTGGGCATGAGCAGTTCTTC. The J gene is TRBJ2-1, the V gene TRBV28; TRBD2 matches 10 bases. The CDR3 spans 19 residues. Losses at the gene ends were 8 bases for V and 8 bases for J; bases not matched to a gene: 24. Germline CDR1 and CDR2: MDHEN and SYDVKM.

This chain uses TRBV7-9 with TRBJ1-2; the match to TRBD1 covers 7 bases. V shed 0 bases, J shed 6 bases, and the junction held 10 bases outside the gene matches. This CDR3 is built from 16 residues. CDR1 SEHNR and CDR2 FQNEAQ come from the germline V gene (reference sequence). DNA of the CDR3: TGTGCCAGCAGCTTAGCCGGAGGGACAGCGGACCATGGCTACACCTTC. Its protein product is CASSLAGGTADHGYTF.

This clone was counted between two and nine times. The chain has TRBV28 and TRBJ2-1; D may be TRBD1 (5 bases). CDR1 is MDHEN and CDR2 is SYDVKM in the germline V gene. V lost 7 bases and J lost 0, with 19 bases in between. This CDR3 spans 17 amino acids. The CDR3 DNA is TGTGCCAGCACCACGTATAGGGGTGGGGTCTCCTACAATGAGCAGTTCTTC. Protein: CASTTYRGGVSYNEQFF.